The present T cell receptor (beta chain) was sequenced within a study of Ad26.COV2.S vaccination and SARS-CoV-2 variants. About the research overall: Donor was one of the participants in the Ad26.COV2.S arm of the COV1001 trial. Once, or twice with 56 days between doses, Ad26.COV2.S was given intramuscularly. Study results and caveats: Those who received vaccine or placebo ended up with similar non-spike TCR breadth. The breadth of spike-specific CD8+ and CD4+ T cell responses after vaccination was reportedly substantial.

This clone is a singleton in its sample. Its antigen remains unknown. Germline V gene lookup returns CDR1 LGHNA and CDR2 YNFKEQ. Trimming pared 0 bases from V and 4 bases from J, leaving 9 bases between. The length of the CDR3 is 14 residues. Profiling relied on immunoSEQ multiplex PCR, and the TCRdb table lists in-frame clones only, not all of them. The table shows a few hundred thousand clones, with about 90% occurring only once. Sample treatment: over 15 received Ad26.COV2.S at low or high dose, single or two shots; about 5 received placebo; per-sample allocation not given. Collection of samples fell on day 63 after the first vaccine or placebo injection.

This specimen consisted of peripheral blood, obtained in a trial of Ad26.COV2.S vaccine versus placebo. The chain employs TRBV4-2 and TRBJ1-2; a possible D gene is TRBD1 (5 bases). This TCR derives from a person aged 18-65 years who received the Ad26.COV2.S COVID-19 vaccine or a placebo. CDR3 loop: CASSQDWGSYGYTF. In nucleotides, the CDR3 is TGTGCCAGCAGCCAAGACTGGGGGTCCTATGGCTACACCTTC.